The 14 T cell receptor beta chains listed next were all sequenced from one sample in a study of tumor and adjacent non-tumor tissue in lung cancer. No cell sorting was done before RNA was extracted from the tissue. This non-tumor lung sample came from over 3 cm beyond the tumor edge. TCRbeta libraries were built with three rounds of nested PCR, modified from ARM-PCR. TCRdb passed the multiplex PCR reads through MiXCR, listing each CDR3 protein once. The sample includes about 76,000 distinct CDR3 sequences, roughly 80% of them seen just once. Sequenced sample: distant non-tumor lung tissue. The origin of the receptors is a man aged 55-75 years with non-small cell lung cancer.

Comment on this clonotype: A junction end diverges from the germline sequence, so it may reflect a read error. The J gene is TRBJ2-1, the V gene TRBV20-1; either TRBD1 or TRBD2 may fit D (6 bases each). Per germline, CDR1 DFQATT and CDR2 SNEGSKA (reference sequence). The length of the CDR3 is 14 residues. CDR3 coding DNA: TGCAGAGCTAGAGATGGAGGGGGAAGGGATGAGCAGTTCTTC. Translating gives CRARDGGGRDEQFF.

As for this clonotype: An end of the junction differs from the germline gene, which may be a read error. This chain links TRBV6-5 with TRBJ1-5, with D maybe TRBD1 (5 bases). The germline CDR1 and CDR2 sequences are MNHEY and SVGAGI. The CDR3 runs to 15 residues. CDR3 bases: TGTCCCAGCAGTTACAGTGGACATGGTACTCAGCCCCAGCATTTT. As protein: CPSSYSGHGTQPQHF.

As regards this clonotype: Mismatch with germline at one junction end may stem from a read error. The gene calls are TRBV4-2 and TRBJ1-1, with D unclear. Per the germline V gene, CDR1 is LGHNA and CDR2 is YNFKEQ. This CDR3 is built from 15 residues. The CDR3 reads CASSQDRRGNTEALF. The CDR3 nucleotides are TGTGCCAGCAGCCAAGATCGAAGAGGGAACACTGAAGCCCTCTTT.

With regard to this clonotype: A read error may produce the germline difference seen at one junction end. The chain employs TRBV5-6 and TRBJ1-1; D uncertain. The germline V gene has CDR1 SGHDT and CDR2 YYEEEE. The CDR3 totals 13 residues. The CDR3 DNA reads TGTGCCAGCAGCTCGCTTCTGGGCAGTGAAGCTTTTTTT. Amino acid sequence: CASSSLLGSEAFF.

This chain links TRBV7-9 with TRBJ1-4; maybe TRBD1 (5 bases). The germline V gene encodes CDR1 SEHNR and CDR2 FQNEAQ (reference sequence). Trimming stripped 5 bases from V and 0 bases from J, with 10 bases between. This CDR3 is 15 amino acids long. CDR3 amino acids: CASSPVQATNEKLFF. CDR3 coding DNA: TGTGCCAGCAGCCCCGTACAGGCAACTAATGAAAAACTGTTTTTT.

Comment on this clonotype: A junction boundary mismatches the germline segment, possibly from a read error. The V and J genes are TRBV11-2 and TRBJ2-7; no firm D call. From germline, CDR1 is SGHAT and CDR2 FQNNGV. The CDR3 consists of 14 residues. CDR3 protein: CSSSLTDAAYEQYF. DNA of the CDR3: TGTTCCAGCAGTTTAACGGACGCTGCTTACGAGCAGTACTTC.

A note on this clonotype: A read error may explain this, as a much larger clone is one base away. V is TRBV5-5 and J is TRBJ2-1; possible D gene TRBD1, 6 bases. This CDR3 region has 14 residues. In germline, CDR1 is SGHKS, CDR2 YYEKEE (reference sequence). The CDR3 DNA is TGTGCCAGCAGCCGGGACAACTCCTACAATGAGCATTTCTTC. It specifies CASSRDNSYNEHFF. Drawing the rest from reference TRBV5-5 and TRBJ2-1, the complete variable domain is DAGVTQSPTHLIKTRGQQVTLRCSPISGHKSVSWYQQVLGQGPQFIFQYYEKEERGRGNFPDRFSARQFPNYSSELNVNALLLGDSALYLCASSRDNSYNEHFFGPGTRLTVL.

A remark on this clonotype: At one boundary the junction diverges from the germline segment, which might be a read error. V and J are TRBV20-1 and TRBJ1-1, with unresolved D. The CDR3 is 12 residues long. CDR1 is DFQATT and CDR2 is SNEGSKA in the germline V gene (reference sequence). As DNA, the CDR3 is TGCAGTGCTAGGGAACACCGGAATGAAACTTTCTTT. It encodes CSAREHRNETFF.

To note about this clonotype: One base away lies a much larger clone, so this may be a sequencing read error. Here the CDR3 omits its conserved ending phenylalanine or tryptophan, so a read error is the likely source. The J gene is TRBJ2-5, the V gene TRBV11-3; 8 bases line up with TRBD1. Germline values: CDR1 SGHNT, CDR2 YENEEA. CDR3 length: 14 amino acids. The CDR3 loop is CASSKTDREEAQYL. CDR3 nucleotides: TGTGCCAGCAGCAAAACGGACAGGGAAGAGGCCCAGTACCTC.

Comment on this clonotype: The final CDR3 position lacks the conserved phenylalanine or tryptophan, pointing to a likely read error. This chain joins TRBV12-3 or TRBV12-4 and TRBJ1-5; D unclear. The CDR3 has 13 amino acids. CDR3 nucleotides: TGTGCCAGTAGTTTGTCTGAAAATCAGCCCCAGCATTTA. Its translation: CASSLSENQPQHL.

Turning to this clonotype: One end of the junction does not line up with germline, which may come from a read error. CDR3 nucleotides: TGTGACAGCAGCTTAGTGGGGGGGCGCGGGGGCGATCAGAGAGATACGCAGTATTTT. It codes for CDSSLVGGRGGDQRDTQYF. The chain combines TRBV11-2 with TRBJ2-3, with a weak D call TRBD2 (7 bases). This CDR3 region has 19 residues. Germline V gene data show CDR1 as SGHAT and CDR2 as FQNNGV. The whole variable domain, remainder taken from reference TRBV11-2 and TRBJ2-3, is EAGVAQSPRYKIIEKRQSVAFWCNPISGHATLYWYQQILGQGPKLLIQFQNNGVVDDSQLPKDRFSAERLKGVDSTLKIQPAKLEDSAVYLCDSSLVGGRGGDQRDTQYFGPGTRLTVL.

This clonotype was counted between two and nine times. The CDR3 is CASSRTRDYNEQFF. In DNA, the CDR3 is TGTGCCAGCAGCCGGACTAGAGATTACAATGAGCAGTTCTTC. The chain links TRBV7-9 to TRBJ2-1; 7 positions agree with TRBD2. The CDR3 runs to 14 residues. With 5 bases clipped from V and 4 bases from J, the junction kept 5 bases outside the gene matches. Germline CDR1 SEHNR, CDR2 FQNEAQ (reference sequence).

V is TRBV28 and J is TRBJ2-1; D ambiguous. This CDR3 is 16 amino acids long. In germline, CDR1 is MDHEN, CDR2 SYDVKM. V gave up 9 bases and J gave up 5 bases, with 23 bases separating them. The CDR3 DNA is TGTGCCAGAGCAGCGAGAAACAGCGATTGCCACAATGAGCAGTTCTTC. Translation gives CARAARNSDCHNEQFF.

Regarding this clonotype: Being one base from a much bigger clone, this may be a read error. CDR3 nucleotides: TGTGACAGTATTAATCAGCCCCAGCATTTT. This translates into CDSINQPQHF. The rearrangement uses TRBV6-2 or TRBV6-3 and TRBJ1-5; D not resolved. CDR3 size: 10 residues. Germline CDR1 is MNHEY and CDR2 is SVGEGT.